A selection of T cell receptor beta chains follows, all from one sample in a study of T and B cells in COVID-19 patients. One entry per CDR3 protein results from TCRdb running MiXCR on the multiplex PCR reads. The sample has roughly 6,900 distinct CDR3 sequences, 25% to 40% seen once. The specimen was blood. Receptors originate from a human donor who had recovered from COVID-19. CDR3s include the opening cysteine and the closing phenylalanine or tryptophan. The D gene is left open where the match is weak. Clone sizes are given selectively: once, few, many, or a class where the clone is expanded.

>TRBD1|NA|TRBV5-6|TRBJ2-6
CASSLLGDRALSGANVLTF
TGTGCCAGCAGCTTGTTAGGGGACAGGGCCTTATCTGGGGCCAACGTCCTGACTTTC
>NA|NA|TRBV18|TRBJ1-2
CASSPMGLRYGYTF
TGTGCCAGCTCACCAATGGGGCTCAGGTATGGCTACACCTTC
>NA|few|TRBV6-4|TRBJ2-2
CASSARNTGELFF
TGTGCCAGCAGTGCCAGGAACACCGGGGAGCTGTTTTTT
>NA|few|TRBV6-5|TRBJ1-2
CASTPWQAPNYGYTF
TGTGCCAGCACCCCGTGGCAGGCCCCTAACTATGGCTACACCTTC
>NA|few|TRBV7-9|TRBJ2-7
CASSLAPDEQYF
TGTGCCAGCAGCTTAGCGCCGGACGAGCAGTACTTC
>NA|medium-sized|TRBV19|TRBJ2-1
CASSTDLSSYNEQFF
TGTGCCAGTAGTACAGACCTTAGCTCCTACAATGAGCAGTTCTTC
>NA|NA|TRBV19|TRBJ1-5
CASARTAYSNQPQHF
TGTGCCAGTGCAAGGACCGCTTATAGCAATCAGCCCCAGCATTTT
>NA|NA|TRBV5-4|TRBJ1-1
CASSFWGQANTEAFF
TGCGCCAGCAGCTTCTGGGGGCAAGCGAACACTGAAGCTTTCTTT
>TRBD1|medium-sized|TRBV6-5|TRBJ2-1
CASSPLGTGIGNEQFF
TGTGCCAGCAGTCCGCTAGGGACAGGGATAGGGAATGAGCAGTTCTTC
>NA|NA|TRBV19|TRBJ1-1
CASRNNGVNTEAFF
TGTGCCAGTAGAAACAACGGAGTGAACACTGAAGCTTTCTTT
>NA|NA|TRBV27|TRBJ1-1
CASSPSAAQGTEAFF
TGTGCCAGCAGTCCCAGTGCGGCCCAGGGCACTGAAGCTTTCTTT
>NA|NA|TRBV5-4|TRBJ2-5
CASRPVSTGETQYF
TGTGCCAGCAGGCCCGTTTCCACGGGAGAGACCCAGTACTTC
>NA|medium-sized|TRBV19|TRBJ2-7
CASSGDMLSYEQYF
TGTGCCAGTAGCGGAGACATGCTATCCTACGAGCAGTACTTC
>TRBD2|medium-sized|TRBV15|TRBJ2-5
CATSRGSGREETQYF
TGTGCCACCAGCAGAGGTTCAGGGAGGGAAGAGACCCAGTACTTC
>TRBD1|medium-sized|TRBV6-5|TRBJ2-1
CASTPTGGGEQFF
TGTGCCAGCACCCCGACAGGGGGAGGGGAGCAGTTCTTC
>NA|NA|TRBV27|TRBJ2-1
CASSFGGAAYNEQFF
TGTGCCAGCAGTTTTGGGGGGGCGGCCTACAATGAGCAGTTCTTC
>TRBD1|medium-sized|TRBV19|TRBJ2-1
CASSIERQGAINEQFF
TGTGCCAGTAGTATCGAGAGACAGGGGGCGATCAATGAGCAGTTCTTC
>NA|few|TRBV7-9|TRBJ2-2
CASSHLGGTGELFF
TGTGCCAGCAGCCACCTGGGGGGCACCGGGGAGCTGTTTTTT
>NA|NA|TRBV6-5|TRBJ1-1
CASSARTVNTEAFF
TGTGCCAGCAGTGCGCGGACGGTTAACACTGAAGCTTTCTTT
>NA|NA|TRBV18|TRBJ2-7
CASSPGSGSYEQYF
TGTGCCAGCTCACCTGGAAGCGGGTCCTACGAGCAGTACTTC
>TRBD2|NA|TRBV4-3|TRBJ2-1
CASSQGVPSGGEQFF
TGCGCCAGCAGCCAAGGAGTTCCTAGCGGGGGCGAGCAGTTCTTC
>NA|few|TRBV5-1|TRBJ2-7
CASSLSVGGGHEQYF
TGCGCCAGCAGCTTGTCGGTCGGGGGAGGCCACGAGCAGTACTTC
>TRBD2|medium-sized|TRBV19|TRBJ2-5
CASSIRGGQETQYF
TGTGCCAGTAGTATACGGGGGGGGCAAGAGACCCAGTACTTC
>NA|NA|TRBV24-1|TRBJ1-2
CATSVSRGHDPYGYTF
TGTGCCACCAGTGTCTCCAGGGGACATGACCCTTATGGCTACACCTTC
>TRBD2|NA|TRBV6-1|TRBJ2-3
CASSQAFRGRSDTQYF
TGTGCCAGCAGTCAAGCGTTCCGCGGGAGGTCGGATACGCAGTATTTT
>TRBD1|medium-sized|TRBV15|TRBJ2-1
CATSRDRDRYNEQFF
TGTGCCACCAGCAGAGATAGGGACAGGTACAATGAGCAGTTCTTC
>NA|medium-sized|TRBV19|TRBJ2-3
CASMKGIRDTDTQYF
TGTGCCAGTATGAAAGGGATCAGAGACACAGATACGCAGTATTTT
>NA|NA|TRBV7-9|TRBJ2-3
CASSFHDTDTQYF
TGTGCCAGCAGCTTTCATGACACAGATACGCAGTATTTT
>TRBD1|medium-sized|TRBV18|TRBJ2-2
CASSLEDRVNTGELFF
TGTGCCAGCTCACTGGAGGACAGGGTCAACACCGGGGAGCTGTTTTTT
>NA|few|TRBV5-4|TRBJ1-2
CASSLAGRANYGYTF
TGTGCCAGCAGCTTGGCCGGGAGAGCTAACTATGGCTACACCTTC
>NA|few|TRBV18|TRBJ2-3
CASSPPRGGGTDTQYF
TGTGCCAGCTCACCTCCACGTGGCGGTGGCACAGATACGCAGTATTTT
>NA|NA|TRBV24-1|TRBJ2-5
CATVEGHRVSKRGIETQYF
TGTGCCACCGTTGAGGGACACAGGGTGAGCAAGCGGGGAATAGAGACCCAGTACTTC